Listed below are T cell receptor beta chains from one sample, sequenced in a study of identical twins. TCRdb processed the 5' RACE reads anew with MiXCR; each CDR3 protein has one entry. The sample has about 920,000 distinct CDR3 sequences, roughly an eighth seen once. In addition, the sample was reused for a study of yellow fever vaccine responses in identical twins.

The specimen sequenced was PBMCs. These receptors were taken from a young woman in good health. The CDR3 runs from the conserved cysteine through the conserved F or W. The D gene is left open where the match is weak. Size is stated for part of the rows, as once, few or many counts, or as a class when the clone is expanded.

D	V	J	size	CDR3	DNA
TRBD1	TRBV20-1	TRBJ1-5	-	CSASDRESNQPQHF	TGCAGTGCTAGCGACAGGGAAAGCAATCAGCCCCAGCATTTT
-	TRBV20-1	TRBJ2-5	few	CSALLTMYQETQYF	TGCAGTGCGTTACTAACTATGTACCAAGAGACCCAGTACTTC
TRBD2	TRBV3-1	TRBJ2-1	few	CASSQASAGGLHEQFF	TGTGCCAGCAGCCAAGCTTCGGCGGGGGGGCTTCATGAGCAGTTCTTC
-	TRBV28	TRBJ2-1	-	CASTSDAYNEQFF	TGTGCCAGCACGTCGGATGCTTACAATGAGCAGTTCTTC
-	TRBV12-3/TRBV12-4	TRBJ1-1	few	CASSPWGSTEAFF	TGTGCCAGCAGTCCCTGGGGATCCACTGAAGCTTTCTTT
-	TRBV5-1	TRBJ2-3	-	CASSYLRVGEDTDTQYF	TGCGCCAGCAGCTACTTGCGGGTGGGGGAGGACACAGATACGCAGTATTTT
-	TRBV9	TRBJ2-1	-	CASSVQTSAGYSEQFF	TGTGCCAGCAGCGTACAGACCTCAGCGGGTTACAGTGAGCAGTTCTTC
-	TRBV6-1	TRBJ1-2	-	CASSDPAAGNYGYTF	TGTGCCAGCAGTGATCCCGCGGCAGGAAACTATGGCTACACCTTC
TRBD1	TRBV12-3/TRBV12-4	TRBJ2-1	many	CASSFGQGRDNEQFF	TGTGCCAGCAGTTTCGGACAGGGACGGGACAATGAGCAGTTCTTC
TRBD1	TRBV27	TRBJ2-3	-	CASPGQGSSTDTQYF	TGTGCCAGCCCCGGACAGGGCTCTAGCACAGATACGCAGTATTTT
-	TRBV6-5	TRBJ2-7	few	CASSYSSFTYGVYEQYF	TGTGCCAGCAGTTACTCGAGTTTCACGTACGGGGTCTACGAGCAGTACTTC
TRBD2	TRBV15	TRBJ2-5	few	CATSRGRLAGGPWETQYF	TGTGCCACCAGCCGGGGACGACTAGCGGGAGGGCCATGGGAGACCCAGTACTTC
TRBD2	TRBV3-1	TRBJ2-2	many	CASSRLAVNTGELFF	TGTGCCAGCAGCCGACTAGCGGTTAACACCGGGGAGCTGTTTTTT
-	TRBV18	TRBJ1-1	-	CASSFGAVNTEAFF	TGTGCCAGCTCGTTCGGTGCTGTGAACACTGAAGCTTTCTTT
TRBD2	TRBV15	TRBJ2-5	-	CATSRVRGGQETQYF	TGTGCCACCAGCAGAGTGCGGGGGGGCCAAGAGACCCAGTACTTC
TRBD1	TRBV6-5	TRBJ2-5	-	CASSYGTGSETQYF	TGTGCCAGCAGTTACGGGACAGGGAGTGAGACCCAGTACTTC
-	TRBV4-1	TRBJ2-1	few	CASSQVGGLKSYNEQFF	TGCGCCAGCAGCCAAGTGGGGGGTCTCAAATCCTACAATGAGCAGTTCTTC
TRBD2	TRBV7-2	TRBJ2-1	few	CASSLGASGSEQFF	TGTGCCAGCAGCTTAGGGGCTAGCGGGAGTGAGCAGTTCTTC
-	TRBV24-1	TRBJ1-1	-	CATSWLNTEAFF	TGTGCCACCAGCTGGTTGAACACTGAAGCTTTCTTT
TRBD1	TRBV6-5	TRBJ1-5	-	CASSYSSGKAGGNQPQHF	TGTGCCAGCAGTTACTCGAGCGGTAAGGCAGGGGGTAATCAGCCCCAGCATTTT
-	TRBV5-1	TRBJ1-1	many	CASSATGNTEAFF	TGCGCCAGCAGCGCGACGGGTAACACTGAAGCTTTCTTT
TRBD1	TRBV6-2/TRBV6-3	TRBJ1-5	many	CASSLSGGSNQPQHF	TGTGCCAGCAGTCTCTCAGGGGGGAGCAATCAGCCCCAGCATTTT
-	TRBV12-3/TRBV12-4	TRBJ1-5	many	CASRQSNQPQHF	TGTGCCAGCAGACAGAGCAATCAGCCCCAGCATTTT
-	TRBV5-1	TRBJ2-1	many	CASSLDRGTSSNNEQFF	TGCGCCAGCAGCTTGGATAGGGGGACTTCGAGCAACAATGAGCAGTTCTTC
-	TRBV12-3/TRBV12-4	TRBJ2-3	many	CASILSGPPSDTQYF	TGTGCCAGCATCCTGAGCGGGCCCCCCTCAGATACGCAGTATTTT
-	TRBV12-3/TRBV12-4	TRBJ2-1	-	CASSLHFNEQFF	TGTGCCAGCAGTCTCCACTTCAATGAGCAGTTCTTC
-	TRBV24-1	TRBJ2-1	many	CATSALAIEDEQFF	TGTGCCACCAGTGCGTTAGCTATTGAGGATGAGCAGTTCTTC
-	TRBV6-2/TRBV6-3	TRBJ2-1	few	CASSKGDWYEQFF	TGTGCCAGCTCAAAGGGAGACTGGTATGAGCAGTTCTTC
TRBD2	TRBV5-1	TRBJ2-1	-	CASSQSSSGSSYNEQFF	TGCGCCAGCAGCCAATCTTCTAGCGGGAGCTCCTACAATGAGCAGTTCTTC
-	TRBV11-3	TRBJ2-1	few	CASSLGARVIAIDEQFF	TGTGCCAGCAGCTTAGGTGCCAGGGTAATTGCGATCGATGAGCAGTTCTTC
-	TRBV1	TRBJ2-7	-	CTSSIRLAGYEEQYF	TGCACCAGCAGCATACGATTAGCGGGATATGAAGAGCAGTACTTC
TRBD2	TRBV10-2	TRBJ2-2	-	CASSPRSSGRTGELFF	TGCGCCAGCAGCCCTAGATCTAGCGGGAGGACCGGGGAGCTGTTTTTT
TRBD2	TRBV10-2	TRBJ2-7	few	CASTAGGVAYEQYF	TGCGCCAGCACAGCGGGAGGCGTTGCCTACGAGCAGTACTTC
-	TRBV7-2	TRBJ1-1	many	CASSLDWQMRTEAFF	TGTGCCAGCAGCTTAGACTGGCAGATGAGGACTGAAGCTTTCTTT
-	TRBV20-1	TRBJ2-3	few	CSARDPRGGGDTQYF	TGCAGTGCTAGAGACCCGCGGGGAGGGGGCGATACGCAGTATTTT
-	TRBV4-2	TRBJ1-2	-	CASSQDLQANYGYTF	TGTGCCAGCAGCCAAGATCTACAAGCTAACTATGGCTACACCTTC
-	TRBV15	TRBJ1-1	-	CATMQDLTEAFF	TGTGCCACGATGCAGGACCTCACTGAAGCTTTCTTT
-	TRBV29-1	TRBJ1-1	few	CSVAGTTTNTEAFF	TGCAGCGTTGCCGGGACAACAACGAACACTGAAGCTTTCTTT
-	TRBV5-1	TRBJ1-1	many	CASSSTSSLTEAFF	TGCGCCAGCAGCTCCACTTCGTCGCTAACTGAAGCTTTCTTT
TRBD1	TRBV5-5	TRBJ2-2	-	CASSSFGQANTGELFF	TGTGCCAGCAGCTCATTCGGACAGGCAAACACCGGGGAGCTGTTTTTT
-	TRBV28	TRBJ2-7	few	CATEPPNPYEQYF	TGTGCCACCGAGCCACCTAACCCCTACGAGCAGTACTTC
-	TRBV24-1	TRBJ2-2	-	CATGPTNTGELFF	TGTGCCACCGGACCGACGAACACCGGGGAGCTGTTTTTT
-	TRBV10-3	TRBJ1-2	many	CATKGDTGGPGYTF	TGTGCCACCAAGGGGGACACCGGGGGTCCTGGCTACACCTTC
-	TRBV20-1	TRBJ1-1	few	CSALLTDQYAETEAFF	TGCAGTGCTCTCCTCACCGACCAATACGCGGAGACTGAAGCTTTCTTT
TRBD1	TRBV15	TRBJ2-1	few	CATSRPTGGGLGEQFF	TGTGCCACCAGCAGACCCACAGGGGGTGGTTTGGGTGAGCAGTTCTTC
TRBD2	TRBV15	TRBJ2-7	few	CATSSDSRLAGGNEQYF	TGTGCCACCAGCAGCGACTCGCGACTAGCGGGCGGGAACGAGCAGTACTTC
-	TRBV7-9	TRBJ2-2	few	CASSFDLGLSGELFF	TGTGCCAGCAGCTTCGATCTGGGTTTATCCGGGGAGCTGTTTTTT
-	TRBV12-3/TRBV12-4	TRBJ1-4	few	CASSQLGRAGEKLFF	TGTGCCAGCAGCCAGTTAGGGAGGGCTGGGGAAAAACTGTTTTTT
TRBD1	TRBV15	TRBJ1-1	few	CATSSPGTGNTEAFF	TGTGCCACCAGCAGCCCCGGGACAGGAAACACTGAAGCTTTCTTT
-	TRBV6-1	TRBJ1-5	-	CASSPLSSSSNQPQHF	TGTGCCAGCAGCCCTCTCTCGTCCTCTAGCAATCAGCCCCAGCATTTT
-	TRBV12-3/TRBV12-4	TRBJ2-2	few	CASSFRLKLGPGELFF	TGTGCCAGCAGTTTTAGGCTAAAGTTGGGACCCGGGGAGCTGTTTTTT
-	TRBV20-1	TRBJ2-5	-	CSARGERQTLEEETQYF	TGCAGTGCTAGAGGCGAGAGACAGACCTTGGAAGAAGAGACCCAGTACTTC